These 20 T cell receptor beta chains were sequenced from one sample in a study of human T cells and chemical hapten exposure. TCRdb fed the RACE reads into MiXCR, producing one record per CDR3 protein. Here the sample spans some 180,000 distinct CDR3 sequences, about 22% being singletons. As for time point: patch test 1, 2 weeks after DPC sensitization. As to treatment: therapeutic diphenylcyclopropenone sensitization with weekly scalp DPC. The sample in question was whole blood, obtained in connection with sensitization to the hapten diphenylcyclopropenone (DPC). These TCRs come from a woman aged 45-60 years with alopecia areata. Some clones in this sample may be carry-over from other donors' samples.

V is TRBV29-1 and J is TRBJ1-1; D ambiguous. This CDR3 is built from 11 residues. Germline V CDR1 and CDR2: SQVTM, ANQGSEA. V shed 4 bases and J shed 1 base, with 4 bases lying between them. CDR3 nucleotide sequence: TGCAGCGTTGCCCAGAACACTGAAGCTTTCTTT. Protein: CSVAQNTEAFF.

This chain connects TRBV7-8 to TRBJ2-1; no definite D call. Per the germline V gene, CDR1 is SGHVS and CDR2 is FQNEAQ. This CDR3 has 14 residues. Deletions cut 5 bases from V and 6 bases from J, with 14 bases between. For the CDR3, the DNA is TGTGCCAGCAGCCCTGGCTTTGGTATCAATGAGCAGTTCTTC. Residues: CASSPGFGINEQFF.

The table lists this clonotype with a few counts. V usage is TRBV20-1 and J usage is TRBJ2-7, with D perhaps matching TRBD2 (5 bases). V lost 5 bases, J lost 4 bases, and 21 bases lay in between. In germline, CDR1 is DFQATT, CDR2 SNEGSKA (reference sequence). The CDR3 is made up of 15 amino acids. The CDR3 loop reads CSAADSRLHRYEQYF. The CDR3 DNA reads as TGCAGTGCTGCGGACTCACGATTGCACCGATACGAGCAGTACTTC.

This clonotype was detected only a few times. J is TRBJ1-2 and V is TRBV6-5; 11 positions agree with TRBD1. Losses at the gene ends were 4 bases for V and 3 bases for J; bases not matched to a gene: 4. CDR3 length: 15 residues. Germline CDR1 is MNHEY and CDR2 is SVGAGI. The CDR3 reads CASSSPGQGDYGYTF. The CDR3 nucleotides are TGTGCCAGCAGTTCCCCGGGACAGGGGGACTATGGCTACACCTTC.

The V gene is TRBV9, the J gene TRBJ2-3; D unclear. V was shortened by 4 bases and J by 0 bases, with 12 bases between the two germline ends. Looked up from germline, CDR1 is SGDLS and CDR2 is YYNGEE. CDR3 length equals 15 residues. The CDR3 spells CASSKTSASTDTQYF. The CDR3 DNA reads as TGTGCCAGCAGCAAAACCAGTGCTAGCACAGATACGCAGTATTTT.

The chain carries TRBV5-1 and TRBJ1-4; no reliable D call. Between the trimmed V and J ends, which lost 0 bases and 2 bases, there was a span of 8 bases. In germline, CDR1 is SGHRS, CDR2 YFSETQ. This CDR3 has 15 amino acids. CDR3 nucleotides: TGCGCCAGCAGCTTGGCCGGCGCGACTAATGAAAAACTGTTTTTT. Protein: CASSLAGATNEKLFF.

A note on this clonotype: At one end, the junction sequence differs from germline, possibly due to a read error. CDR3 residues: CASTLDVINQPQHF. The CDR3 DNA reads as TGTGCCAGCACCTTAGATGTGATCAATCAGCCCCAGCATTTT. The genes are TRBV7-8 and TRBJ1-5; no definite D call. The CDR3 is made up of 14 amino acids. Germline lookup yields CDR1 SGHVS and CDR2 FQNEAQ. Full variable domain (remainder filled in from reference TRBV7-8 and TRBJ1-5): GAGVSQSPRYKVAKRGQDVALRCDPISGHVSLFWYQQALGQGPEFLTYFQNEAQLDKSGLPSDRFFAERPEGSVSTLKIQRTQQEDSAVYLCASTLDVINQPQHFGDGTRLSIL.

The DNA for the CDR3 is TGCAGTGCTAGAGACCTTTTAGCGGTTAAGGCCTACGAGCAGTACTTC. Residues: CSARDLLAVKAYEQYF. The V and J genes are TRBV20-1 and TRBJ2-7; a weak D match, TRBD2 (6 bases). The germline V and J ends were trimmed by 0 bases and 2 bases, with 17 bases remaining between them. The CDR3 totals 16 residues. Per the germline V gene, CDR1 is DFQATT and CDR2 is SNEGSKA (reference sequence).

This clonotype was seen a handful of times. The chain carries TRBV5-1 and TRBJ1-2, with a tentative D call TRBD1 (5 bases). The CDR3 is made up of 15 amino acids. CDR1 and CDR2 (germline): SGHRS, YFSETQ. The germline V and J ends were trimmed by 0 bases and 6 bases, with 15 bases remaining between them. The DNA of the CDR3 is TGCGCCAGCAGCTTGGATGCGGGGCCGCCGGATGGCTACACCTTC. Translated, it gives CASSLDAGPPDGYTF.

In its sample, this clonotype was seen a few times. This chain joins TRBV20-1 and TRBJ2-4, with a weak D call TRBD1 (6 bases). The CDR3 is made up of 17 amino acids. Trimming removed 0 bases at V and 0 bases at J, with 15 bases between. Germline assignment: CDR1 DFQATT and CDR2 SNEGSKA (reference sequence). The CDR3 sequence: CSARDSRAGVAKNIQYF. The CDR3 DNA reads TGCAGTGCTAGAGATTCTCGGGCAGGGGTAGCCAAAAACATTCAGTACTTC.

This clonotype has more than one count but fewer than ten. The CDR3 sequence is CASSFWGDTMKQFF. CDR3 DNA sequence: TGTGCCAGCAGTTTCTGGGGGGATACAATGAAGCAGTTCTTC. This chain connects TRBV28 to TRBJ2-1, with D possibly TRBD2 on 6 matching bases. The V end lost 3 bases, the J end lost 11 bases, and 17 bases lay between the germline ends. The CDR3 sequence is 14 residues long. Germline V gene sequence: CDR1 MDHEN, CDR2 SYDVKM.

The chain employs TRBV6-1 and TRBJ1-4, with 9 bases identical to TRBD1. The CDR3 runs to 15 residues. Per germline, CDR1 MNHNS and CDR2 SASEGT. Trimming removed 5 bases from V and 11 bases from J; junction bases left unmatched: 12. Here the CDR3 reads CASSIGQGRVGKLFF. DNA of the CDR3: TGTGCCAGCAGTATAGGACAGGGGCGTGTTGGGAAACTGTTTTTT.

This clonotype was counted between two and nine times. CDR3 nucleotides: TGTGCCAGCAGCCATCGAGGTGCCTACGAGCAGTACTTC. This sequence encodes CASSHRGAYEQYF. This rearrangement joins TRBV3-1 to TRBJ2-7, with D uncertain. The V gene's germline CDR1 is LGHDT and CDR2 YNNKEL (reference sequence). Trimming removed 3 bases from V and 2 bases from J, with 8 bases in between. CDR3 size: 13 residues.

This sequence joins TRBV5-1 and TRBJ2-1; TRBD1 matches at 7 bases. Germline V gene sequence: CDR1 SGHRS, CDR2 YFSETQ. Trimming took 4 bases from V and 10 from J; bases not matched to a gene: 5. There are 12 residues in the CDR3. The CDR3 DNA sequence: TGCGCCAGCAGCCCCACAGGGGCCGAGCAGTTCTTC. This codes for CASSPTGAEQFF.

This clonotype occurred a few times. The chain carries TRBV6-2 or TRBV6-3 and TRBJ2-1; D tentatively reads TRBD1 or TRBD2 (5 bases each). V lost 4 bases to trimming and J lost 6 bases, with 10 bases between them. There are 13 residues in the CDR3. Per germline, CDR1 MNHEY and CDR2 SVGEGT. This chain's CDR3 is CASSFEGLNEQFF. The CDR3 region has the DNA TGTGCCAGCAGTTTTGAGGGGCTCAATGAGCAGTTCTTC.

The rearrangement links TRBV6-2 or TRBV6-3 to TRBJ2-3, with a weak D call TRBD2 (5 bases). Trimming took 1 base from V and 4 from J, leaving 12 bases between them. Germline-derived CDR1 and CDR2 are MNHEY and SVGEGT. The CDR3 has 15 amino acids. The CDR3 region is CASSYFSGMADTQYF. The CDR3 DNA reads as TGTGCCAGCAGTTACTTTTCGGGAATGGCAGATACGCAGTATTTT.

This clonotype showed up just a few times. The V gene is TRBV2, the J gene TRBJ2-2; D is possibly TRBD1 (5 bases). The germline V gene has CDR1 SNHLY and CDR2 FYNNEI. Trimming removed 6 bases at V and 0 bases at J, with 11 bases between. CDR3 length equals 15 residues. In DNA, the CDR3 is TGTGCCAGCAGCACGACAGACCCGAACACCGGGGAGCTGTTTTTT. It encodes CASSTTDPNTGELFF.

The rearrangement links TRBV15 to TRBJ2-1; TRBD2 agrees at 8 bases. The CDR3 has 19 residues. V shed 0 bases, J shed 0 bases, and the junction held 10 bases outside the gene matches. Germline V gene sequence: CDR1 LNHNV, CDR2 YYDKDF (reference sequence). The CDR3 loop is CATSRDTQLAASSYNEQFF. CDR3 nucleotide sequence: TGTGCCACCAGCAGAGATACCCAACTAGCGGCTAGCTCCTACAATGAGCAGTTCTTC.

This chain's CDR3 is CSAERTVNTEAFF. As DNA, the CDR3 is TGCAGCGCCGAACGGACAGTGAACACTGAAGCTTTCTTT. The gene calls are TRBV29-1 and TRBJ1-1; tentatively, D is TRBD1 (6 bases). V lost 7 bases and J 0 bases, leaving 12 bases between the germline ends. The CDR3 is 13 residues long. The germline gives CDR1 SQVTM, CDR2 ANQGSEA.

The chain joins TRBV7-7 to TRBJ2-2; D not resolved. Germline assignment: CDR1 SSHAT and CDR2 FNYEAQ (reference sequence). V was cut by 5 bases and J by 7 bases, with 11 bases left in between. The CDR3 length is 13 residues. Written as DNA, the CDR3 is TGTGCCAGCAGCCCAAATCCGGTCGGGGAGCTGTTTTTT. Translating gives CASSPNPVGELFF.